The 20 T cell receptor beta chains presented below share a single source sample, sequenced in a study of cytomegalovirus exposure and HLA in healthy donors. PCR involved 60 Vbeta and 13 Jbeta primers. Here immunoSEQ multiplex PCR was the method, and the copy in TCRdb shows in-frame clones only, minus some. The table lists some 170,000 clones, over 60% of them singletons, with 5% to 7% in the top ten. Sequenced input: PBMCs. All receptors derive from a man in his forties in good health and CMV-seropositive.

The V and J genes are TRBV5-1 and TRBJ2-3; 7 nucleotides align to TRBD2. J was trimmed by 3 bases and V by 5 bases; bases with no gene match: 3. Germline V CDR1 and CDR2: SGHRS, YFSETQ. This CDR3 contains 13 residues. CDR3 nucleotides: TGCGCCAGCAGTCGGGAGGTTACAGATACGCAGTATTTT. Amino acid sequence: CASSREVTDTQYF.

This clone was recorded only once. The CDR3 protein is CASSIVSGSTDTQYF. The CDR3 DNA follows: TGTGCCAGTAGTATAGTGTCAGGCAGCACAGATACGCAGTATTTT. The V gene is TRBV19, the J gene TRBJ2-3, with D unclear. Germline values: CDR1 LNHDA, CDR2 SQIVND (reference sequence). This CDR3 has 15 amino acids. Trimming took 1 base from V and 0 from J, leaving 8 bases between them.

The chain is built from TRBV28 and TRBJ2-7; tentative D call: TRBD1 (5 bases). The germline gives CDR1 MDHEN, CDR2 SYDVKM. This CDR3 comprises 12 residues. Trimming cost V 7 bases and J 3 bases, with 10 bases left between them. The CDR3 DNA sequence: TGTGCCAGCACCGCGGACATCTACGAGCAGTACTTC. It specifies CASTADIYEQYF.

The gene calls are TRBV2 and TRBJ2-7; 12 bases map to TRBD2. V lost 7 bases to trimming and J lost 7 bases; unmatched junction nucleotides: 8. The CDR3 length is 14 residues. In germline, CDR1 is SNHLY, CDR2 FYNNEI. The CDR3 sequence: CASTMTSGSREQYF. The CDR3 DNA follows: TGTGCCAGCACTATGACTAGCGGGAGTAGGGAGCAGTACTTC.

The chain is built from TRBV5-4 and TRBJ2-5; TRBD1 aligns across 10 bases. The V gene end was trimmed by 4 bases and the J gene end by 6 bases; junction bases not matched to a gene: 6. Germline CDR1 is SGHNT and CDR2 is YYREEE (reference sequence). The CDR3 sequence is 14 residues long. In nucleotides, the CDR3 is TGTGCCAGCAGCCCAAGACAGGGGGCCCAGACCCAGTACTTC. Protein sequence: CASSPRQGAQTQYF.

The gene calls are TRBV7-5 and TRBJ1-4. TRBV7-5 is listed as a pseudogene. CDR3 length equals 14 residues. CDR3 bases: TGTGCCAGAAGCTCATTATTACTTAATGAAAAACTGTTTTTT. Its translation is CARSSLLLNEKLFF.

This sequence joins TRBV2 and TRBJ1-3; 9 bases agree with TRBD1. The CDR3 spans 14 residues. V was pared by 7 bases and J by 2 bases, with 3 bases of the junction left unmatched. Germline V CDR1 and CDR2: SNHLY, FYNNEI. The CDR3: CASKGQGPGNTIYF. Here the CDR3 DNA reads TGTGCCAGCAAAGGACAGGGGCCTGGAAACACCATATATTTT.

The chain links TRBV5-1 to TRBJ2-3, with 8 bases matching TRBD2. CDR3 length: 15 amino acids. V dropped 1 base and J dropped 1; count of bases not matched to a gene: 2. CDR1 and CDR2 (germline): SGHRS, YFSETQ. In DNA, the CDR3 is TGCGCCAGCAGCTTGAGGCGGGAGGGCACAGATACGCAGTATTTT. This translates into CASSLRREGTDTQYF.

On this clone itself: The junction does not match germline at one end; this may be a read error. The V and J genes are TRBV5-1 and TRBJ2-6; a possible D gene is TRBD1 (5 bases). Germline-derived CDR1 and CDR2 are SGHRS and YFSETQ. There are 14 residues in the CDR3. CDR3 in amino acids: CASSAASGANGLTF. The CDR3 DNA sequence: TGCGCCAGCAGCGCCGCCTCTGGGGCCAACGGCCTGACTTTC.

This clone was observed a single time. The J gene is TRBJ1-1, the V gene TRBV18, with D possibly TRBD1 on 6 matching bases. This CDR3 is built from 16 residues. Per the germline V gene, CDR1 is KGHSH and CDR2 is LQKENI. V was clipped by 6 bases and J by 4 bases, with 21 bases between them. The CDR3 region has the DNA TGTGCCAGCTCCCAATCGGAGGGGGGGCTTGGCACTGAAGCTTTCTTT. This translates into CASSQSEGGLGTEAFF.

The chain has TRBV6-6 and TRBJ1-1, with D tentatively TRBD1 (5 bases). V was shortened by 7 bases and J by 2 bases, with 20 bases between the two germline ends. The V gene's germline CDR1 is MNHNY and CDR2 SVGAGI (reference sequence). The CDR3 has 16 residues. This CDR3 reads CASTPLGREGNTEAFF. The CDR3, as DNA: TGTGCCAGCACTCCCCTGGGCAGGGAAGGAAACACTGAAGCTTTCTTT.

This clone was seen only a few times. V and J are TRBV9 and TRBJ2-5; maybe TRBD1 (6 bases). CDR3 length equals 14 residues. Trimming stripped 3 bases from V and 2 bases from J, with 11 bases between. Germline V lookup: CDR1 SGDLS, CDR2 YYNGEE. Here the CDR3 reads CASSAGTPQETQYF. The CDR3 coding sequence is TGTGCCAGCAGCGCGGGGACACCTCAAGAGACCCAGTACTTC. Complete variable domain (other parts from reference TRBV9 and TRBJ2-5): DSGVTQTPKHLITATGQRVTLRCSPRSGDLSVYWYQQSLDQGLQFLIQYYNGEERAKGNILERFSAQQFPDLHSELNLSSLELGDSALYFCASSAGTPQETQYFGPGTRLLVL.

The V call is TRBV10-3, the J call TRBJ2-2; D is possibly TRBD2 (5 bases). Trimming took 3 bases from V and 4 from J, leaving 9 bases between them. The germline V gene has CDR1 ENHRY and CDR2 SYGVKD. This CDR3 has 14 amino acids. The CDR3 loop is CAISDSGSTGELFF. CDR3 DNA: TGTGCCATCAGTGACTCGGGGTCCACCGGGGAGCTGTTTTTT.

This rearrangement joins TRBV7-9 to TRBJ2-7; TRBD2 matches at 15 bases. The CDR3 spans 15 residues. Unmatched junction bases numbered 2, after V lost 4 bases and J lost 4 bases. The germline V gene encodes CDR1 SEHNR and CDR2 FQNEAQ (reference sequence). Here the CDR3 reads CASSSGLAGGYEQYF. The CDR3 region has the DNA TGTGCCAGCAGCTCCGGACTAGCGGGAGGGTACGAGCAGTACTTC.

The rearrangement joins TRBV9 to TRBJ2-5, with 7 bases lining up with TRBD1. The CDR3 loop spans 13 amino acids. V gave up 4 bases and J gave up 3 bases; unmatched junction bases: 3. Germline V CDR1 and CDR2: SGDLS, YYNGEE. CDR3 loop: CASSPQGEETQYF. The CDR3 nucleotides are TGTGCCAGCAGCCCTCAGGGGGAAGAGACCCAGTACTTC.

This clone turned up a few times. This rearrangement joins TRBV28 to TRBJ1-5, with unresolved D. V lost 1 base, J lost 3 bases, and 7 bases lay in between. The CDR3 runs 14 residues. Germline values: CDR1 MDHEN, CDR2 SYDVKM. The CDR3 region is CASSLFWANQPQHF. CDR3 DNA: TGTGCCAGCAGTTTATTTTGGGCCAATCAGCCCCAGCATTTT.

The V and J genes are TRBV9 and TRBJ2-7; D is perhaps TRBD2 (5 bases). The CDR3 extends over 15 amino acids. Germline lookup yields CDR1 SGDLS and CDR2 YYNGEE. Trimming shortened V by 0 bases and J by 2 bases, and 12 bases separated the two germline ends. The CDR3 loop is CASSVGGLGAYEQYF. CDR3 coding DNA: TGTGCCAGCAGCGTAGGAGGACTGGGCGCCTACGAGCAGTACTTC.

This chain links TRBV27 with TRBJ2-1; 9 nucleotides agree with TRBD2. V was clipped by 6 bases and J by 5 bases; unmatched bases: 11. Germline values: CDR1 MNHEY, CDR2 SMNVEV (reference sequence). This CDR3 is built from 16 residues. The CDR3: CASSTGRLAGNNEQFF. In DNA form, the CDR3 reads TGTGCCAGCAGCACAGGGCGGCTAGCGGGAAACAATGAGCAGTTCTTC.

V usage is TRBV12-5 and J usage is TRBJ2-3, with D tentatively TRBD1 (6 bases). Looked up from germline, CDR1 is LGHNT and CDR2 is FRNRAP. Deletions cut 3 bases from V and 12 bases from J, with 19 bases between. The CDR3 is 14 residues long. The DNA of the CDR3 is TGTGCTAGTGGTTTTCTGACCCGGGACATTGATCAGTATTTT. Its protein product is CASGFLTRDIDQYF. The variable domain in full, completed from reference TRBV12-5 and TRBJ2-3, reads DARVTQTPRHKVTEMGQEVTMRCQPILGHNTVFWYRQTMMQGLELLAYFRNRAPLDDSGMPKDRFSAEMPDATLATLKIQPSEPRDSAVYFCASGFLTRDIDQYFGPGTRLTVL.

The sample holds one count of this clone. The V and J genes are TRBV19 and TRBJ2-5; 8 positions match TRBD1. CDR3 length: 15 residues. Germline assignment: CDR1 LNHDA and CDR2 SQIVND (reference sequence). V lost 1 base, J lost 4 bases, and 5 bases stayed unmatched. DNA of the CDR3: TGTGCCAGTAGTATAGGGCAGGGGGCCGTAGAGACCCAGTACTTC. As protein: CASSIGQGAVETQYF.